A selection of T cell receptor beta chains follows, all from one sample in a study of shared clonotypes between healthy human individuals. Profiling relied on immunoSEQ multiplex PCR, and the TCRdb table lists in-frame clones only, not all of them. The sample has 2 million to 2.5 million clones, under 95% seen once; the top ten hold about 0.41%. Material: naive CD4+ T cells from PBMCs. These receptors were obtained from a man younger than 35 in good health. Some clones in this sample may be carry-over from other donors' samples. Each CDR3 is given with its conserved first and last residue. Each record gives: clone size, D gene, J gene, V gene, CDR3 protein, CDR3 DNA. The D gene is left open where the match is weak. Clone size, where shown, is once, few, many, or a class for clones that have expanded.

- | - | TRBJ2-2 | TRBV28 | CASRGGTHTGELFF | TGTGCCAGCAGAGGCGGGACGCACACCGGGGAGCTGTTTTTT
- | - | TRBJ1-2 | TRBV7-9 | CASSNVREGGYTF | TGTGCCAGCAGCAACGTCAGGGAAGGGGGCTACACCTTC
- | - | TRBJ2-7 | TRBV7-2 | CASSLGLGAGEQYF | TGTGCCAGCAGCTTAGGGCTAGGAGCGGGCGAGCAGTACTTC
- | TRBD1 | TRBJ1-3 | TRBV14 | CASSRQGSGNTIYF | TGTGCCAGCAGCCGACAGGGGTCTGGAAACACCATATATTTT
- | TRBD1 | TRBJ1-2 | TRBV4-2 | CASSPGQGDYGYTF | TGTGCCAGCAGCCCGGGACAGGGGGACTATGGCTACACCTTC
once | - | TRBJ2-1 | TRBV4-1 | CASSHSEGGEQFF | TGCGCCAGCAGCCATTCGGAGGGCGGTGAGCAGTTCTTC
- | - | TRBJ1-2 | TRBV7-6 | CASSPDINYGYTF | TGTGCCAGCAGCCCGGACATTAACTATGGCTACACCTTC
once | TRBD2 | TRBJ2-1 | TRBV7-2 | CASSLDRTSGREVYNEQFF | TGTGCCAGCAGCTTAGATCGGACTAGCGGGAGGGAGGTTTACAATGAGCAGTTCTTC
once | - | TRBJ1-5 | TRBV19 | CASSIEGTGINQPQHF | TGTGCCAGTAGTATAGAGGGAACAGGGATCAATCAGCCCCAGCATTTT
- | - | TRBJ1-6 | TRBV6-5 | CASSSIGNSPLHF | TGTGCCAGCAGTTCCATAGGGAATTCACCCCTCCACTTT
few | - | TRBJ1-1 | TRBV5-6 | CASSLKDRFTEAFF | TGTGCCAGCAGCTTGAAAGACAGGTTCACTGAAGCTTTCTTT
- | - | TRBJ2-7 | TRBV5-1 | CASSLAAALSPYEQYF | TGCGCCAGCAGCTTGGCTGCGGCCCTTTCCCCTTACGAGCAGTACTTC
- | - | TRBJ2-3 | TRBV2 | CASSSHRGRSTDTQYF | TGTGCCAGCAGTTCCCACCGGGGCCGGAGCACAGATACGCAGTATTTT
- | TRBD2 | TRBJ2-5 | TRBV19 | CASSPRTSGRAGTQYF | TGTGCCAGTAGTCCAAGGACTAGCGGGAGGGCCGGGACCCAGTACTTC
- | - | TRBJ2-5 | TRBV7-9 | CASSASAWIETQYF | TGTGCCAGCAGCGCCTCCGCATGGATAGAGACCCAGTACTTC
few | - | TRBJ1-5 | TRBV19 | CASRSGHQPQHF | TGTGCCAGTAGATCGGGTCATCAGCCCCAGCATTTT
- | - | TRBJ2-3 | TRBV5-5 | CASSLISTDTQYF | TGTGCCAGCAGCTTAATAAGCACAGATACGCAGTATTTT
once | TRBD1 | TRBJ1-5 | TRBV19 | CASSIWDREVRNQPQHF | TGTGCCAGTAGTATCTGGGACAGGGAGGTAAGGAATCAGCCCCAGCATTTT
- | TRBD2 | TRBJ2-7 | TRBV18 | CASSPGGTSGYEQYF | TGTGCCAGCTCACCAGGGGGGACTAGCGGCTACGAGCAGTACTTC
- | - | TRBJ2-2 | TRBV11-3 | CASSKTSFIRELFF | TGTGCCAGCAGCAAAACTAGTTTCATCCGGGAGCTGTTTTTT
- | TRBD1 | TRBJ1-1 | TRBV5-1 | CASTRGTPAMNTEAFF | TGCGCCAGCACCAGGGGGACTCCCGCCATGAACACTGAAGCTTTCTTT
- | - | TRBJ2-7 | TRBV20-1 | CSHLGVSEQYF | TGCAGTCATTTGGGGGTTTCGGAGCAGTACTTC
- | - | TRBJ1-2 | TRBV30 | CAWSVWPPRGYTF | TGTGCCTGGAGTGTTTGGCCCCCTCGGGGCTACACCTTC
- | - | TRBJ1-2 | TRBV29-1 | CSDGEGDGYTF | TGCAGCGATGGCGAGGGAGATGGCTACACCTTC
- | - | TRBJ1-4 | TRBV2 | CASSDLRARGSEKLFF | TGTGCCAGCAGTGACTTAAGGGCGCGTGGGAGTGAAAAACTGTTTTTT
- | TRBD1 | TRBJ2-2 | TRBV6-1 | CASTGTGVTGELFF | TGTGCCAGCACCGGGACAGGGGTCACCGGGGAGCTGTTTTTT
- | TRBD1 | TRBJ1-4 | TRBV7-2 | CASSWSDRGQEREKLFF | TGTGCCAGCAGCTGGTCGGACAGGGGGCAAGAGAGGGAAAAACTGTTTTTT
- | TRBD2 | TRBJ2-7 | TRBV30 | CAWSSGSRYEQYF | TGTGCCTGGAGTAGCGGGAGCAGGTACGAGCAGTACTTC
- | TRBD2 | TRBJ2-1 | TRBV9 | CASSPYRGGYNEQFF | TGTGCCAGCAGCCCCTACCGGGGGGGATACAATGAGCAGTTCTTC
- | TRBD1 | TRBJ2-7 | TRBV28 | CASSLSGQVEHF | TGTGCCAGCAGTTTATCGGGACAGGTGGAGCACTTC
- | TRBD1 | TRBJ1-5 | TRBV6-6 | CASSRDRGNQPQHF | TGTGCCAGCAGTAGGGACAGGGGGAATCAGCCCCAGCATTTT
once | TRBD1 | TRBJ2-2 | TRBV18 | CASSPGQGDTGELFF | TGTGCCAGCTCACCCGGACAGGGGGACACCGGGGAGCTGTTTTTT
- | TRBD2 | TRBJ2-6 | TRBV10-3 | CAISEPQGGAGGRSGANVLTF | TGTGCCATCAGTGAGCCTCAAGGAGGCGCGGGGGGCCGCTCTGGGGCCAACGTCCTGACTTTC
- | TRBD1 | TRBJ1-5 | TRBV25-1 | CASKGGRGRFRNQPQHF | TGTGCCAGCAAAGGAGGCAGGGGGCGATTCAGGAATCAGCCCCAGCATTTT
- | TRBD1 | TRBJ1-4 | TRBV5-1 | CASRDASRTGFEKLFF | TGCGCCAGCAGGGATGCCTCAAGGACAGGGTTTGAAAAACTGTTTTTT
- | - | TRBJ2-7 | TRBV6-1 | CASSEGLPYEQYF | TGTGCCAGCAGTGAAGGCCTTCCCTACGAGCAGTACTTC
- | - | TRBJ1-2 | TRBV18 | CASSPPARESEGYTF | TGTGCCAGCTCACCACCGGCCCGGGAGTCGGAGGGCTACACCTTC
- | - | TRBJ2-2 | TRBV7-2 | CASRPSAGRIVAGELFF | TGTGCCAGCAGACCGTCTGCTGGCAGGATTGTCGCCGGGGAGCTGTTTTTT
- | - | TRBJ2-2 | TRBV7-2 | CASSPLGLIGELFF | TGTGCCAGCAGCCCTCTTGGTCTGATCGGGGAGCTGTTTTTT
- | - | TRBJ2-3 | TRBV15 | CATSRDLTEGTQYF | TGTGCCACCAGCAGAGATTTGACAGAGGGTACGCAGTATTTT
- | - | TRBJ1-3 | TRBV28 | CASSMPPPSGNTIYF | TGTGCCAGCAGTATGCCACCCCCCTCAGGAAACACCATATATTTT
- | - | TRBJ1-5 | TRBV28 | CASSATGPRIGPQHF | TGTGCCAGCAGTGCTACCGGACCCAGGATAGGGCCCCAGCATTTT
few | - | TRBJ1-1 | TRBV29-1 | CSVEGQVNTEAFF | TGCAGCGTTGAAGGACAGGTCAACACTGAAGCTTTCTTT
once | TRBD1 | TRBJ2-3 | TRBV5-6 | CASRRGTGESTDTQYF | TGTGCCAGCAGACGGGGGACAGGGGAGAGCACAGATACGCAGTATTTT
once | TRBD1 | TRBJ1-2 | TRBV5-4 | CASSSGQRGYTF | TGTGCCAGCAGCTCGGGACAGCGGGGCTACACCTTC
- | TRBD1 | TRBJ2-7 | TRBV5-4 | CASSSGKDRGLARYEQYF | TGTGCCAGCAGCTCCGGGAAGGACAGGGGGCTCGCTAGGTACGAGCAGTACTTC
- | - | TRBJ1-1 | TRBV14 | CASSPFITWNTEAFF | TGTGCCAGCAGCCCTTTTATAACCTGGAACACTGAAGCTTTCTTT
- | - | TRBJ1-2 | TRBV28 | CASNRGPARGYTF | TGTGCCAGCAATCGGGGCCCGGCGCGGGGCTACACCTTC
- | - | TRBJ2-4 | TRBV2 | CASSDELAKNIQYF | TGTGCCAGCAGTGACGAGCTAGCCAAAAACATTCAGTACTTC
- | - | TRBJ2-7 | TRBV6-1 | CASSEPTGAQYF | TGTGCCAGCAGTGAACCCACGGGGGCGCAGTACTTC
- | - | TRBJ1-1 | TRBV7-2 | CASSLSGNVVGAFF | TGTGCCAGCAGCTTATCAGGGAACGTCGTCGGGGCTTTCTTT
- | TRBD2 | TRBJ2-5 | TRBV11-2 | CASRWGGRGETQYF | TGTGCCAGCAGGTGGGGCGGGAGAGGAGAGACCCAGTACTTC
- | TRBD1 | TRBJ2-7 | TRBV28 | CASTIRTGAYEQYF | TGTGCCAGCACCATTAGGACAGGCGCTTACGAGCAGTACTTC
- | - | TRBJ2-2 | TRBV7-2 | CASSLARQGGTGELFF | TGTGCCAGCAGCTTAGCTCGGCAGGGAGGTACCGGGGAGCTGTTTTTT
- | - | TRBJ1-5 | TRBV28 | CASSFLRGDQPQHF | TGTGCCAGCAGTTTTTTAAGGGGGGATCAGCCCCAGCATTTT
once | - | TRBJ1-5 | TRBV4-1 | CASSQEIHSNQPQHF | TGCGCCAGCAGCCAAGAAATTCATAGCAATCAGCCCCAGCATTTT
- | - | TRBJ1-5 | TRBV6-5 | CASSSGREPQHF | TGTGCCAGCAGTTCGGGGCGGGAGCCCCAGCATTTT
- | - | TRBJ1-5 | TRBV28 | CASSLGPGGTNNQPQHF | TGTGCCAGCAGTTTAGGTCCGGGGGGGACGAACAATCAGCCCCAGCATTTT
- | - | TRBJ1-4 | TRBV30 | CASSGQSNEKLFF | TGTGCCTCTTCGGGACAAAGTAATGAAAAACTGTTTTTT